The clone carrying this T cell receptor beta chain was seen only a few times. CDR1 is MGHDK and CDR2 is SYGVNS in the germline V gene. Trimming took off 4 bases at V and 2 bases at J, with 8 bases between the two ends. This CDR3 has 14 residues. This record belongs to a study of blood T cell repertoires in COVID-19. Method: immunoSEQ multiplex PCR; TCRdb's copy keeps in-frame clones and lacks some. This table has under 130,000 clones, 65% to 75% appearing once. The chain has TRBV25-1 and TRBJ2-2; weak D call: TRBD2 (5 bases). The clonotype comes from a man older than 75 with acute or convalescent COVID-19. Material for sequencing was peripheral blood. The CDR3 loop reads CASSGRLNTGELFF. The CDR3 bases are TGTGCCAGCAGTGGTAGACTAAACACCGGGGAGCTGTTTTTT.